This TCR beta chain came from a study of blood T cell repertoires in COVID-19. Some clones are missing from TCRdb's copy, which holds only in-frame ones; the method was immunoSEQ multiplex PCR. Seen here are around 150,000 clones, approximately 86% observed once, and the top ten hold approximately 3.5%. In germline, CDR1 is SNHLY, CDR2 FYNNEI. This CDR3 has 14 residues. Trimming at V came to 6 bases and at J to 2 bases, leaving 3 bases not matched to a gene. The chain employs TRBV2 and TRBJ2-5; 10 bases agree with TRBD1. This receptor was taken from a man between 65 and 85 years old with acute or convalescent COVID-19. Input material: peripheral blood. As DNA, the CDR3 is TGTGCCAGCAGCGAGGACAGGGGGCAAGAGACCCAGTACTTC. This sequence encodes CASSEDRGQETQYF.